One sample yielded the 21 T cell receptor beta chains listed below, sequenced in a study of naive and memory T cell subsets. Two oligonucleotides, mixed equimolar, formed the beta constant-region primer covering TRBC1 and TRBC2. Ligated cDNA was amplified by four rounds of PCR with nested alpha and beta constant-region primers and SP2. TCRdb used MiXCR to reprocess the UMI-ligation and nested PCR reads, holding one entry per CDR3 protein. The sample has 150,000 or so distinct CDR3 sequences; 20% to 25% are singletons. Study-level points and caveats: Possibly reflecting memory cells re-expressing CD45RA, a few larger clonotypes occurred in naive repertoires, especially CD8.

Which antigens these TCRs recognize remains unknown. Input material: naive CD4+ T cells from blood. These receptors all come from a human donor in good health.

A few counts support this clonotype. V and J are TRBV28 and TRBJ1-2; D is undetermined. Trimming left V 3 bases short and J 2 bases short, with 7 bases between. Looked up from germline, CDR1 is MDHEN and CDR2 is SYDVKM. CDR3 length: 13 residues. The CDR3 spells CASSFGQNYGYTF. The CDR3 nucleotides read TGTGCCAGCAGTTTCGGCCAGAACTATGGCTACACCTTC.

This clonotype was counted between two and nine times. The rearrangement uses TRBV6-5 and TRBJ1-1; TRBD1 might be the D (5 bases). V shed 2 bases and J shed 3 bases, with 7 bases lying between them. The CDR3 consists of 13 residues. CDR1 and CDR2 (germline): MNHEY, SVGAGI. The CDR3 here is CASSYGGDTEAFF. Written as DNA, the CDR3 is TGTGCCAGCAGTTACGGGGGTGACACTGAAGCTTTCTTT.

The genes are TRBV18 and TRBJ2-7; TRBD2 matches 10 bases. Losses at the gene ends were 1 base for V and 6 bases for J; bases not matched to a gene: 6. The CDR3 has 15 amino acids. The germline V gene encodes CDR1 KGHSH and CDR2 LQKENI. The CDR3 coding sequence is TGTGCCAGCTCACCACGCCTAGCGGGAGTCAGCGAGCAGTACTTC. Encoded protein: CASSPRLAGVSEQYF.

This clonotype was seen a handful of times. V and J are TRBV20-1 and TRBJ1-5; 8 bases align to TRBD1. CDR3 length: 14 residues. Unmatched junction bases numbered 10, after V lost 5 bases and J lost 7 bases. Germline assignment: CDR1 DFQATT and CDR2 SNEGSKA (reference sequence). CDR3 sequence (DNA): TGCAGTGCTGGCGACAGGGGAGTCGGGCAGCCCCAGCATTTT. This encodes CSAGDRGVGQPQHF.

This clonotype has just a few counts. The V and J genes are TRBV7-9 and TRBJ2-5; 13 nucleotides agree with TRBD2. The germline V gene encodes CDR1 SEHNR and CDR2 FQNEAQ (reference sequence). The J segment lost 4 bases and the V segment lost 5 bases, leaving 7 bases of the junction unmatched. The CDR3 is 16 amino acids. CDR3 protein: CASSPGLAGQGETQYF. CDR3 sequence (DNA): TGTGCCAGCAGCCCGGGACTAGCGGGACAAGGAGAGACCCAGTACTTC.

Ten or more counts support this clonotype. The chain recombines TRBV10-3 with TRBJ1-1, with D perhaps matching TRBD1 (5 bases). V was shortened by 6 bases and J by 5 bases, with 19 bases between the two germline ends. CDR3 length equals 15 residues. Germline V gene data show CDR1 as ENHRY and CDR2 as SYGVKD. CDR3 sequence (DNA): TGTGCCATCAGCGAGGGCGGGGCCCCGCAAACTGAAGCTTTCTTT. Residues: CAISEGGAPQTEAFF.

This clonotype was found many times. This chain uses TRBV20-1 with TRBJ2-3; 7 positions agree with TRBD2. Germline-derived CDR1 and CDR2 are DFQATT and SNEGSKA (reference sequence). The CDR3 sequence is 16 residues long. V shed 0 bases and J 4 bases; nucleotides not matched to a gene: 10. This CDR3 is CSARDPKAGAADTQYF. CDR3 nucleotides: TGCAGTGCTAGAGATCCGAAGGCGGGAGCGGCAGATACGCAGTATTTT.

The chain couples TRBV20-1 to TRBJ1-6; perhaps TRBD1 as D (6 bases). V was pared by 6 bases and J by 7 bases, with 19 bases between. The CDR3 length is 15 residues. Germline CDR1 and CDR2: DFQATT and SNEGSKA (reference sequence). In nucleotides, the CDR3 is TGCAGTGCAGGGGGAACAACCTCTCGGAATTCACCCCTCCACTTT. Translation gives CSAGGTTSRNSPLHF.

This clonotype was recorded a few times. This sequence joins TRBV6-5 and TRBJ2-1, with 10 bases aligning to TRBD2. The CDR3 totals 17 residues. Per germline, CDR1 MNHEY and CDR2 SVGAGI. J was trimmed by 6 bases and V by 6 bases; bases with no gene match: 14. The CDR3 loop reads CASRRTVLAGVVNEQFF. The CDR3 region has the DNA TGTGCCAGCAGACGTACGGTCCTAGCGGGAGTTGTCAATGAGCAGTTCTTC.

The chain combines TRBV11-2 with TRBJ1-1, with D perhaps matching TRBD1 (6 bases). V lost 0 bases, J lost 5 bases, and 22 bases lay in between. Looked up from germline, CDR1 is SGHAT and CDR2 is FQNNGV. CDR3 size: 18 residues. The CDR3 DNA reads TGTGCCAGCAGCTTAGATGTCTTAACCCCAGCAGGGGAGACTGAAGCTTTCTTT. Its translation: CASSLDVLTPAGETEAFF.

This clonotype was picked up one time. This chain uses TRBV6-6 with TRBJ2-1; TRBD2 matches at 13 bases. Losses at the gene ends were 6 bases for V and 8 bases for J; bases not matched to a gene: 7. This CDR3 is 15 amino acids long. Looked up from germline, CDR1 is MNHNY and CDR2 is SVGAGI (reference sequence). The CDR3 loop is CASRPLAGGSDEQFF. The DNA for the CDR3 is TGTGCCAGCAGACCACTAGCGGGAGGGTCCGATGAGCAGTTCTTC.

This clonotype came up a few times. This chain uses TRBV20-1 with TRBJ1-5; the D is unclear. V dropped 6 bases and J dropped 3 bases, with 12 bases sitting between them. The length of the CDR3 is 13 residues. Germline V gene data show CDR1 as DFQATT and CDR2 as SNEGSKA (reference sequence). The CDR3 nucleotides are TGCAGTGCCGCGACCGGCCCCAATCAGCCCCAGCATTTT. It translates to CSAATGPNQPQHF.

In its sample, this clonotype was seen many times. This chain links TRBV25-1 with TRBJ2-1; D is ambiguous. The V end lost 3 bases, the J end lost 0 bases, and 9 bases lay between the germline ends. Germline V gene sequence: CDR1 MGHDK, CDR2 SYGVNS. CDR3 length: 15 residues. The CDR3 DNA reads TGTGCCAGCAGTGATCCTATAAGCTCCTACAATGAGCAGTTCTTC. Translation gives CASSDPISSYNEQFF.

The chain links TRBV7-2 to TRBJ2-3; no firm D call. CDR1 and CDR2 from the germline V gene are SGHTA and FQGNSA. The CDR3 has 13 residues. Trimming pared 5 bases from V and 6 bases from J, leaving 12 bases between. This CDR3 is CASSRSLSDTQYF. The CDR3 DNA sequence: TGTGCCAGCAGCCGGTCCCTGTCGGATACGCAGTATTTT. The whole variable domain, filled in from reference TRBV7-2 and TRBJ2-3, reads GAGVSQSPSNKVTEKGKDVELRCDPISGHTALYWYRQSLGQGLEFLIYFQGNSAPDKSGLPSDRFSAERTGGSVSTLTIQRTQQEDSAVYLCASSRSLSDTQYFGPGTRLTVL.

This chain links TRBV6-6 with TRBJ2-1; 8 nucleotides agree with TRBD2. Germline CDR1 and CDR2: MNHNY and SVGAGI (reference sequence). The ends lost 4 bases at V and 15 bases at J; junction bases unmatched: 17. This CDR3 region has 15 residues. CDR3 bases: TGTGCCAGCAGTTTCCGAAGCGGGAGTAGGGCTAACTCGTTCTTC. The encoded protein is CASSFRSGSRANSFF.

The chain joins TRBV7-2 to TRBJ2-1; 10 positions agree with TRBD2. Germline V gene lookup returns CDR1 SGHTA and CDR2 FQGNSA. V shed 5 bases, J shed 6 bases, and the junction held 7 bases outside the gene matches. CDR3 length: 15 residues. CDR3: CASSLSGRASNEQFF. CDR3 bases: TGTGCCAGCAGCCTAAGCGGGAGGGCCTCCAATGAGCAGTTCTTC.

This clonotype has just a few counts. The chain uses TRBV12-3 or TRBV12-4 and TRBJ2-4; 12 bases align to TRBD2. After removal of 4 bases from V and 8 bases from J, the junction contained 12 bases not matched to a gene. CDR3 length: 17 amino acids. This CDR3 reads CASSSSGRAGVLYIQYF. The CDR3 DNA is TGTGCCAGCAGTTCTAGCGGGAGGGCCGGGGTTCTTTACATTCAGTACTTC.

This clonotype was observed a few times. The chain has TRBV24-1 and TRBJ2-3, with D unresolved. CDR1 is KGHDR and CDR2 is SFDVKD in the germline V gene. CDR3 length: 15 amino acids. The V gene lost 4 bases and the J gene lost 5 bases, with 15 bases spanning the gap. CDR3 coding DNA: TGTGCCACCAGTGAACATGGACCTCGAGAAGATACGCAGTATTTT. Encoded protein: CATSEHGPREDTQYF.

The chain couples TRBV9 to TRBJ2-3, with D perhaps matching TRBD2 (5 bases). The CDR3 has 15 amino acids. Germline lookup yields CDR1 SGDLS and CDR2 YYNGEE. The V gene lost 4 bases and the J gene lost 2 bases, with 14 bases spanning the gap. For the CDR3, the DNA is TGTGCCAGCAGCCGTAAGATCGGGGACACAGATACGCAGTATTTT. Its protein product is CASSRKIGDTDTQYF.

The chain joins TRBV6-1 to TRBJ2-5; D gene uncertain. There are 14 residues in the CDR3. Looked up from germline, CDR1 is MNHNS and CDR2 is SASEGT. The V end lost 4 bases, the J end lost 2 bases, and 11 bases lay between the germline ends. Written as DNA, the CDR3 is TGTGCCAGCAGTGTCTGGCAACCACAAGAGACCCAGTACTTC. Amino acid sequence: CASSVWQPQETQYF.

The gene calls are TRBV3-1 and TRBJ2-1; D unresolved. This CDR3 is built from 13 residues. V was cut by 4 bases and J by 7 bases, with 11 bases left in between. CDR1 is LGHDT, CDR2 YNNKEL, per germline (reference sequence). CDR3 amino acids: CASSLSSRNEQFF. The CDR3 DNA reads TGTGCCAGCAGCCTTTCTAGTCGTAATGAGCAGTTCTTC.